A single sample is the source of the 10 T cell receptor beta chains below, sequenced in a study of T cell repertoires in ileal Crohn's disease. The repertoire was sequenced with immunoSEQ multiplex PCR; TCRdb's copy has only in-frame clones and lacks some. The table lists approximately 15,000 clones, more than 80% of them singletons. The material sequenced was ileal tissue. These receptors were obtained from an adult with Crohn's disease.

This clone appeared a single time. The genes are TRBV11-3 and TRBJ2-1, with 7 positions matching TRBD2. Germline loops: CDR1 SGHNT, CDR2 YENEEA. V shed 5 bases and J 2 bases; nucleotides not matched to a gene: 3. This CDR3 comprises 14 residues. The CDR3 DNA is TGTGCCAGCAGCCCTACTAGCGCCTACAATGAGCAGTTCTTC. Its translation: CASSPTSAYNEQFF.

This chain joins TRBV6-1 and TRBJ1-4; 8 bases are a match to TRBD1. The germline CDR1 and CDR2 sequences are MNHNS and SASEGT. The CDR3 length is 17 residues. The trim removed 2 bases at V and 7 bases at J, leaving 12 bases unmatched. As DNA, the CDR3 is TGTGCCAGCAGTGAATACCGGACAGGGCCCGCAGGTGAAAAACTGTTTTTT. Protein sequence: CASSEYRTGPAGEKLFF.

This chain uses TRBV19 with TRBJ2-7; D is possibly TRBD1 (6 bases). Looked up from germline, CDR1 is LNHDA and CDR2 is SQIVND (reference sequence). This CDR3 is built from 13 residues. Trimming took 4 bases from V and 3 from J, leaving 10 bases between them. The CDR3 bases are TGTGCCAGTAGTACAGGGGCAGTCTACGAGCAGTACTTC. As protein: CASSTGAVYEQYF.

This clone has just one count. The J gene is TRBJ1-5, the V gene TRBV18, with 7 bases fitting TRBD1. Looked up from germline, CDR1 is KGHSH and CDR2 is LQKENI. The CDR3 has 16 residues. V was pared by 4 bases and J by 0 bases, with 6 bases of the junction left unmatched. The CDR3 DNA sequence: TGTGCCAGCTCACAAGGGGGACAGTATAGCAATCAGCCCCAGCATTTT. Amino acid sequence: CASSQGGQYSNQPQHF.

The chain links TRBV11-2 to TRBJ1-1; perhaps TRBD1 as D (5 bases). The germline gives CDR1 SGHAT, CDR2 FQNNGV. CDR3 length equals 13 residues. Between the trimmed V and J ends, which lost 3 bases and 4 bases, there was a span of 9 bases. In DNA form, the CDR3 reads TGTGCCAGCAGCTTCGGGGGGGGCACTGAAGCTTTCTTT. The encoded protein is CASSFGGGTEAFF. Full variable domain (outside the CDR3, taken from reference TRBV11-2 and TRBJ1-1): EAGVAQSPRYKIIEKRQSVAFWCNPISGHATLYWYQQILGQGPKLLIQFQNNGVVDDSQLPKDRFSAERLKGVDSTLKIQPAKLEDSAVYLCASSFGGGTEAFFGQGTRLTVV.

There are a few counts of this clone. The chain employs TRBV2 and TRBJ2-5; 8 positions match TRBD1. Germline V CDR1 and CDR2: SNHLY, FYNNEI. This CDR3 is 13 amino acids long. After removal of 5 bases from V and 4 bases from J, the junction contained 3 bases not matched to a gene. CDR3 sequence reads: CASSRDRRETQYF. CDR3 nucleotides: TGTGCCAGCAGTCGGGACAGGCGAGAGACCCAGTACTTC. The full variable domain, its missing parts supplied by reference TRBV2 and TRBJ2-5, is EPEVTQTPSHQVTQMGQEVILRCVPISNHLYFYWYRQILGQKVEFLVSFYNNEISEKSEIFDDQFSVERPDGSNFTLKIRSTKLEDSAMYFCASSRDRRETQYFGPGTRLLVL.

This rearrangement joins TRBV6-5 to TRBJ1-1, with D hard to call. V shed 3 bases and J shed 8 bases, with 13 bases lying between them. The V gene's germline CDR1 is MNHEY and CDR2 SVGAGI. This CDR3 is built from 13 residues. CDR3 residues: CASSYFGQAEAFF. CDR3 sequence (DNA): TGTGCCAGCAGTTATTTTGGGCAGGCCGAAGCTTTCTTT.

The CDR3 nucleotides read TGTGCCAGCAGTGAAGCGCGAGAGACCCAGTACTTC. As protein: CASSEARETQYF. The chain couples TRBV2 to TRBJ2-5; no clear D gene. V was cut by 0 bases and J by 4 bases, with 3 bases left in between. The CDR3 covers 12 residues. The V gene's germline CDR1 is SNHLY and CDR2 FYNNEI.

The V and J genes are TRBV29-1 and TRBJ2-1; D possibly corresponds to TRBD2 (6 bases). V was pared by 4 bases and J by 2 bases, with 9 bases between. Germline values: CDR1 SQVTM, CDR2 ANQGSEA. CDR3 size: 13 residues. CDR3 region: CSVVTGAYNEQFF. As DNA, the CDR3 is TGCAGCGTTGTTACGGGGGCCTACAATGAGCAGTTCTTC.

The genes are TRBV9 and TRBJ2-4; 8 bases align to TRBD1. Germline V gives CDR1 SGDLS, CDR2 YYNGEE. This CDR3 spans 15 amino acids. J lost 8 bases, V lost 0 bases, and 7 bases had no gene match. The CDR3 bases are TGTGCCAGCAGCGTAGCCCCGGGACAGGCGGACATTCAGTACTTC. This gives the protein CASSVAPGQADIQYF.